One and the same sample provided the 10 T cell receptor beta chains below, sequenced in a study of shared clonotypes between healthy human individuals (dated by TCRdb to 2018 to 2020). Library prep was done by the immunoSEQ multiplex PCR assay. As stored in TCRdb, this immuneACCESS dataset retains in-frame rearrangements with V and J assigned. A fraction of the clones does not appear; measured against another copy, unresolved V genes explain less than half of the discrepancy, and the remainder lacks a known reason. For this sample the table gives about 750,000 clones, of which approximately 92% were detected only once. 24% of the sample lies in the top ten. CD8 naive samples were obtained by positive selection for CCR7 among CD45RO-negative cells, yielding a CD45RA+CCR7+ population from which TemRA cells were excluded. The specimen sequenced was naive CD8+ T cells sorted from blood. Read against the paper, the sample's cell subset or site label means: CD45RA+CCR7+. The source of these receptors is a man aged 30 to 45 in good health.

The V gene is TRBV6-5, the J gene TRBJ2-7; 7 bases are a match to TRBD2. The CDR3 runs 13 residues. The germline gives CDR1 MNHEY, CDR2 SVGAGI. Losses at the gene ends were 2 bases for V and 6 bases for J; bases not matched to a gene: 4. CDR3 sequence: CASSYVGGSEQYF. The CDR3, as DNA: TGTGCCAGCAGTTACGTCGGGGGGAGCGAGCAGTACTTC.

V usage is TRBV4-3 and J usage is TRBJ2-3; no clear D. Between the trimmed V and J ends, which lost 3 bases and 3 bases, there was a span of 10 bases. CDR3 length equals 14 residues. CDR1 and CDR2 (germline): LGHNA, YSLEER. CDR3 loop: CASSQQRLTDTQYF. CDR3 nucleotides: TGCGCCAGCAGCCAGCAACGGTTGACAGATACGCAGTATTTT.

The chain is built from TRBV4-1 and TRBJ2-1, with 12 positions matching TRBD2. Germline trimming cut 4 bases from V and 8 bases from J; bases unmatched to any gene: 9. Germline lookup yields CDR1 MGHRA and CDR2 YSYEKL. The CDR3 runs to 16 residues. The CDR3 reads CASSLRLAGAVDEQFF. For the CDR3, the DNA is TGCGCCAGCAGCCTGAGACTAGCGGGAGCAGTCGATGAGCAGTTCTTC.

The chain recombines TRBV29-1 with TRBJ2-3; a weak D match, TRBD1 (6 bases). Germline CDR1 and CDR2: SQVTM and ANQGSEA. Trimming removed 6 bases from V and 2 bases from J, with 12 bases in between. This CDR3 has 13 amino acids. This CDR3 is CSVFRDNTDTQYF. CDR3 sequence (DNA): TGCAGCGTCTTCCGGGACAACACAGATACGCAGTATTTT.

The chain combines TRBV2 with TRBJ2-1, with 8 positions matching TRBD1. Per germline, CDR1 SNHLY and CDR2 FYNNEI. This CDR3 has 18 amino acids. J lost 4 bases, V lost 4 bases, and 15 bases had no gene match. The CDR3 sequence: CASSAFGTGQRRYNEQFF. The CDR3 DNA reads TGTGCCAGCAGTGCCTTTGGGACAGGCCAGCGACGGTACAATGAGCAGTTCTTC.

This chain uses TRBV13 with TRBJ2-1, with 7 bases aligning to TRBD2. Germline V gene sequence: CDR1 PRHDT, CDR2 FYEKMQ (reference sequence). Unmatched junction bases numbered 10, after V lost 5 bases and J lost 6 bases. This CDR3 has 15 amino acids. The CDR3: CASSHSGRAPNEQFF. DNA for the CDR3: TGTGCCAGCAGCCACAGTGGGAGGGCCCCCAATGAGCAGTTCTTC.

By sample fraction, this clone is medium-sized. The chain carries TRBV10-2 and TRBJ2-7; no clear D. The CDR3 covers 15 residues. Between the trimmed V and J ends, which lost 1 base and 0 bases, there was a span of 10 bases. CDR1 and CDR2 (germline): WSHSY, SAAADI. CDR3 sequence reads: CASSEWSTASYEQYF. The DNA of the CDR3 is TGCGCCAGCAGTGAGTGGAGTACGGCCTCCTACGAGCAGTACTTC.

V and J are TRBV7-9 and TRBJ1-3, with 7 bases matching TRBD1. CDR3 length: 17 amino acids. Germline-derived CDR1 and CDR2 are SEHNR and FQNEAQ (reference sequence). V lost 6 bases to trimming and J lost 0 bases; unmatched junction nucleotides: 11. The DNA for the CDR3 is TGTGCCAGCAGACCCTTCGACAGGGCAGCCTCTGGAAACACCATATATTTT. It specifies CASRPFDRAASGNTIYF.

V gene TRBV5-1 combines with J gene TRBJ2-1; 7 bases map to TRBD2. This CDR3 contains 19 residues. Losses at the gene ends were 0 bases for V and 0 bases for J; bases not matched to a gene: 12. Germline V gives CDR1 SGHRS, CDR2 YFSETQ. CDR3 region: CASSLALEASGSSYNEQFF. Here the CDR3 DNA reads TGCGCCAGCAGCTTGGCCCTGGAGGCTAGCGGAAGCTCCTACAATGAGCAGTTCTTC.

This clone has only one observation. J is TRBJ2-7 and V is TRBV9; D possibly corresponds to TRBD1 (6 bases). This CDR3 contains 14 residues. Germline V CDR1 and CDR2: SGDLS, YYNGEE. V lost 4 bases and J 3 bases, leaving 14 bases between the germline ends. CDR3 coding DNA: TGTGCCAGCAGCACCGGGACAAATTTCTACGAGCAGTACTTC. Encoded protein: CASSTGTNFYEQYF.